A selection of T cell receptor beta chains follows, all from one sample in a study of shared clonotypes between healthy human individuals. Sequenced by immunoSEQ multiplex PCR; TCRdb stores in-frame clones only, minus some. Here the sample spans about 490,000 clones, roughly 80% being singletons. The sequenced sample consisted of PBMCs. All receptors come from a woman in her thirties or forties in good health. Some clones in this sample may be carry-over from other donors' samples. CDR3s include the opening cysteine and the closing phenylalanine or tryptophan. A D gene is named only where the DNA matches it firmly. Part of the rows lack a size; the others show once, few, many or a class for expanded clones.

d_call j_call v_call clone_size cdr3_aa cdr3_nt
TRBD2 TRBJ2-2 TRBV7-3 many CASSRIAGGPYTGELFF TGTGCCAGCAGCCGAATAGCGGGAGGGCCATACACCGGGGAGCTGTTTTTT
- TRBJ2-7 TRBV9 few CASTPMIGGAQYF TGTGCCAGCACCCCTATGATTGGAGGGGCGCAGTACTTC
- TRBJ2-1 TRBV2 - CASRYRDNSYNEQFF TGTGCCAGCAGGTACCGGGACAACTCCTACAATGAGCAGTTCTTC
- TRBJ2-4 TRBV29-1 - CSVEQGGIQYF TGCAGCGTTGAACAGGGCGGCATTCAGTACTTC
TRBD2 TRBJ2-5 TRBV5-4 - CASSWGLAGGTQETQYF TGTGCCAGCAGCTGGGGACTAGCGGGAGGCACCCAAGAGACCCAGTACTTC
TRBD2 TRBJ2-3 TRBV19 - CASSPSGATDTQYF TGTGCCAGTAGTCCCAGCGGGGCTACAGATACGCAGTATTTT
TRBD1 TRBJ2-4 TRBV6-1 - CASKRTGSVENIQYF TGTGCCAGCAAACGGACAGGGTCAGTCGAGAACATTCAGTACTTC
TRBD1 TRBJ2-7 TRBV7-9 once CASSLDGTGVHEQYF TGTGCCAGCAGCTTAGATGGGACAGGGGTCCACGAGCAGTACTTC
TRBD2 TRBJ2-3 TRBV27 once CASSSDPPGLAGGRADTQYF TGTGCCAGCAGTTCCGATCCCCCCGGACTAGCGGGAGGGCGGGCGGATACGCAGTATTTT
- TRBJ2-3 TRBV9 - CASSVTSGSTDTQYF TGTGCCAGCAGCGTAACGAGCGGGAGCACAGATACGCAGTATTTT
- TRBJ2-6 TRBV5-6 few CASSLGRSGANVLTF TGTGCCAGCAGCTTGGGACGGTCTGGGGCCAACGTCCTGACTTTC
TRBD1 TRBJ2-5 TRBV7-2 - CASSQGQGAQETQYF TGCGCCAGCAGCCAGGGACAGGGGGCCCAAGAGACCCAGTACTTC
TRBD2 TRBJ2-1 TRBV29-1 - CSVLPPPSSGSPYNEQFF TGCAGCGTCCTACCCCCCCCCTCTAGCGGGAGTCCCTACAATGAGCAGTTCTTC
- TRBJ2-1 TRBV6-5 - CASSRQGGFYNEQFF TGTGCCAGCAGTCGACAGGGAGGGTTCTACAATGAGCAGTTCTTC
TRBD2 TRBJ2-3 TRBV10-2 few CASSEKAGVTDTQYF TGCGCCAGCAGTGAGAAGGCGGGAGTTACAGATACGCAGTATTTT
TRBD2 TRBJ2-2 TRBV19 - CASSTWTSGTDTGELFF TGTGCCAGTAGTACGTGGACTAGCGGGACGGACACCGGGGAGCTGTTTTTT
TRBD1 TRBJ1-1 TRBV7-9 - CASSSKGARNTEAFF TGTGCCAGCAGCTCCAAGGGGGCCAGGAACACTGAAGCTTTCTTT
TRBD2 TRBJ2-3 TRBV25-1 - CASSEFGWSPGGLDTQYF TGTGCCAGCAGTGAATTTGGGTGGTCGCCGGGAGGTTTAGATACGCAGTATTTT
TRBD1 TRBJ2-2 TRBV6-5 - CASSPDRGQVELFF TGTGCCAGCAGCCCCGACAGGGGGCAAGTGGAGCTGTTTTTT
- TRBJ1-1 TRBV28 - CASTPLWGEAFF TGTGCCAGCACTCCGCTATGGGGTGAAGCTTTCTTT
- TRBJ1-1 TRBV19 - CASSTGQMNTEAFF TGTGCCAGTAGCACAGGACAGATGAACACTGAAGCTTTCTTT
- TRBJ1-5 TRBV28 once CASSPLDSSNQPQHF TGTGCCAGCAGTCCCTTGGACAGCAGCAATCAGCCCCAGCATTTT
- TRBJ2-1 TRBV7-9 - CASSLDLVDEQFF TGTGCCAGCAGCTTAGATCTGGTGGATGAGCAGTTCTTC
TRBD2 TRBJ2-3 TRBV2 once CASSEFRLAGVKDTQYF TGTGCCAGCAGTGAATTTAGGCTAGCGGGAGTGAAGGATACGCAGTATTTT
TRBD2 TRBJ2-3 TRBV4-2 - CASSPRPNLASGRGIGDTQYF TGTGCCAGCAGCCCCCGCCCCAACTTGGCTAGCGGGAGAGGTATTGGAGATACGCAGTATTTT
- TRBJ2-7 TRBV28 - CASSLDRREQYF TGTGCCAGCAGTTTAGACAGGAGGGAGCAGTACTTC
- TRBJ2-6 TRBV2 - CASKTGSSGANVLTF TGTGCCAGCAAAACTGGGAGCTCTGGGGCCAACGTCCTGACTTTC
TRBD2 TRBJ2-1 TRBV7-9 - CASTLAGGEQFF TGTGCCAGCACCTTAGCGGGAGGTGAGCAGTTCTTC
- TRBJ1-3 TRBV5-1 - CASSYTGISGNTIYF TGCGCCAGCAGCTATACAGGAATCTCTGGAAACACCATATATTTT
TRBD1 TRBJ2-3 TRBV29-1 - CSVGSGQFVASDTQYF TGCAGCGTTGGTTCGGGACAGTTCGTAGCATCAGATACGCAGTATTTT
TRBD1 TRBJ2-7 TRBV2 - CASSQTPPDRGGEQYF TGTGCCAGCAGTCAGACCCCGCCGGACAGGGGTGGGGAGCAGTACTTC
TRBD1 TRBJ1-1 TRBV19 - CASSPGGQRIPNTEAFF TGTGCCAGTAGTCCCGGGGGACAGAGGATACCTAACACTGAAGCTTTCTTT
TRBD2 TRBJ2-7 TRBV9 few CASSVPPPSGRRSSYEQYF TGTGCCAGCAGCGTACCCCCCCCTAGCGGGAGGAGGAGCTCCTACGAGCAGTACTTC
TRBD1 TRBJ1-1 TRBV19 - CASSIRGRGTEAFF TGTGCCAGTAGTATCAGGGGGAGAGGGACTGAAGCTTTCTTT
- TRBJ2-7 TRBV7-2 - CASSNSRYEQYF TGTGCCAGCAGCAACTCGCGCTACGAGCAGTACTTC
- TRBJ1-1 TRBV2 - CASSEAENTEAFF TGTGCCAGCAGTGAGGCAGAGAACACTGAAGCTTTCTTT
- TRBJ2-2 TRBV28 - CASTGAMNTGELFF TGTGCCAGCACGGGTGCAATGAACACCGGGGAGCTGTTTTTT
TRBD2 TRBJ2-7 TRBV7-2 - CASSFSGSYEQYF TGTGCCAGCAGCTTTAGCGGGTCATACGAGCAGTACTTC
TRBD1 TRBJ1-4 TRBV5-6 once CASSSGQGVNEKLFF TGTGCCAGCAGCTCGGGACAGGGTGTTAATGAAAAACTGTTTTTT
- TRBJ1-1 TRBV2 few CASSGVRSLGTEAFF TGTGCCAGCAGTGGCGTCCGGTCCCTGGGGACTGAAGCTTTCTTT
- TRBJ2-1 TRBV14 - CASSKGLGVQFF TGTGCCAGCAGCAAAGGGCTGGGAGTGCAGTTCTTC
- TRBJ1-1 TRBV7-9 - CASSVRTVYTEAFF TGTGCCAGCAGCGTAAGGACAGTCTACACTGAAGCTTTCTTT
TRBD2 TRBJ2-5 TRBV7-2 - CASSLGSGRQETQYF TGTGCCAGCAGCTTAGGATCCGGGAGGCAAGAGACCCAGTACTTC
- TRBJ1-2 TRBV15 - CATSRAPGTNYGYTF TGTGCCACCAGCAGAGCCCCCGGTACTAACTATGGCTACACCTTC
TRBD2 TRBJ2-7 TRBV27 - CASSLGTSGRSELYF TGTGCCAGCAGTTTAGGGACTAGCGGGAGATCTGAGCTGTACTTC
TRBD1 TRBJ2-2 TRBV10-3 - CAISESQGANTGELFF TGTGCCATCAGTGAGAGTCAGGGGGCGAACACCGGGGAGCTGTTTTTT
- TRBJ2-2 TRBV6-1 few CASSVSGTNTGELFF TGTGCCAGCAGTGTGTCCGGGACGAACACCGGGGAGCTGTTTTTT
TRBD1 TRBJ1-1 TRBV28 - CASSQGMTEAFF TGTGCCAGTTCACAGGGGATGACTGAAGCTTTCTTT
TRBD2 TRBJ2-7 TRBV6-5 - CASSRTSSSYEQYF TGTGCCAGCAGCAGGACTAGCTCCTCCTACGAGCAGTACTTC
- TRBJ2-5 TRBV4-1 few CASSQDTGPYLGTQYF TGCGCCAGCAGCCAAGATACGGGACCGTATCTAGGGACCCAGTACTTC
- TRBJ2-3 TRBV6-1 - CASSEPGAGTDTQYF TGTGCCAGCAGTGAACCAGGAGCTGGCACAGATACGCAGTATTTT